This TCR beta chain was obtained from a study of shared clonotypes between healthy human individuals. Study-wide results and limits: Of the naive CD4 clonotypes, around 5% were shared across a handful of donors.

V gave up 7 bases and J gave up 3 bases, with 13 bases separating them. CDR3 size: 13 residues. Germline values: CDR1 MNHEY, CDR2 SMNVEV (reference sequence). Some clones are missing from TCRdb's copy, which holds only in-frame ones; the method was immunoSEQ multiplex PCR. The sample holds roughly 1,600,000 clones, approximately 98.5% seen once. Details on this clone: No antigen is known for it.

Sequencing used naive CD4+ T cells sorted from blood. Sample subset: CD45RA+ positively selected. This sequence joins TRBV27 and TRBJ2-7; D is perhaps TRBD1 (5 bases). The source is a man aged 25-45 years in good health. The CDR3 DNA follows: TGTGCCAGCACAAGGACAACCGACTACGAGCAGTACTTC. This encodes CASTRTTDYEQYF.